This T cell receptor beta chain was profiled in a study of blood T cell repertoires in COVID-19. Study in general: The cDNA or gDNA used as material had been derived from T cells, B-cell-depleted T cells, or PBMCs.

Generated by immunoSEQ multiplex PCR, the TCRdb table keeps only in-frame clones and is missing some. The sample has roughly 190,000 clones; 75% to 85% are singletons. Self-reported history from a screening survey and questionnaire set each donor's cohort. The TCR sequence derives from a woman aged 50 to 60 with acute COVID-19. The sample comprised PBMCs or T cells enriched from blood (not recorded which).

CDR3 bases: TGTGCCAGCAGCCTACCGGACCGGGAGGGACCCCTCCACTTT. This codes for CASSLPDREGPLHF. The chain links TRBV5-5 to TRBJ1-6; no reliable D call. CDR1 and CDR2 (germline): SGHKS, YYEKEE (reference sequence). This CDR3 region has 14 residues. V shed 4 bases and J shed 12 bases, with 17 bases lying between them. The full variable domain, with the rest looked up from reference TRBV5-5 and TRBJ1-6, is DAGVTQSPTHLIKTRGQQVTLRCSPISGHKSVSWYQQVLGQGPQFIFQYYEKEERGRGNFPDRFSARQFPNYSSELNVNALLLGDSALYLCASSLPDREGPLHFGNGTRLTVT.